The present T cell receptor (beta chain) was sequenced within a study of T cell repertoires in cytomegalovirus infection (dated by TCRdb to between 2019 and 2020). For context, the study as a whole: The peptide stimulations were aimed at well-studied HLA-B-restricted epitopes as well as recently identified HLA-C-restricted CMV epitopes, whose presentation resists viral immunomodulation. The HLA type of each donor mattered for the analysis, because public TCR beta signatures pointed to carriage of CMV infection along with the matching HLA type.

Broad study findings and their caveats: In both this cohort and an independent cohort of several hundred donors, the cumulative frequency of public TCR beta family members distinguished carriers of CMV infection plus the relevant HLA type. The ex vivo response was dominated by HLA-C-restricted CMV-specific TCR beta clonotypes, and the single most frequent clonotype in two of eight donors was supplied by these HLA-C-restricted clonotypes.

Sequenced on an Illumina HiSeq 1500. In TCRdb, the public reads were trimmed at Q25 with fastp and aligned with MiXCR, with productive beta chains retained. Duplicate CDR3 protein sequences are folded into a single record with the most common DNA and genes. The sample contains about 52,000 distinct CDR3 sequences, around a fifth of them found a single time. Of the sample, about 82% is held by the ten largest clones. This clonotype was counted at least ten times. Its antigen target is currently unknown. No base-level quality is on record; no much larger clone is a single base apart. The treatment or condition label, as the study defines it: in vitro stimulation with specific CMV peptide epitopes to enrich CMV-specific T cells. The germline V gene gives CDR1 as MNHEY and CDR2 as SVGAGI. The CDR3 runs 16 amino acids, cysteine and phenylalanine included. Only the CDR3 DNA stays, 48 bases, in frame from base 1. Trimming leaves V shorter by 6 bases and J shorter by 5 bases, with the junction holding 13 bases beyond the gene matches.

The specimen was CD8+ T cells from cultured PBMCs, collected from culture after CMV antigen stimulation. This receptor was identified in a human donor in good health (CMV status not recorded). Some clones in this sample may be carry-over from other donors' samples. The sequence joins TRBV6-5 to TRBJ2-5, with TRBD1 matching 9 junction bases. Here is the DNA: TGTGCCAGCAGCCCACGGGACAGGGTGGTCGGGGAGACCCAGTACTTC. Translated, this is CASSPRDRVVGETQYF.